This T cell receptor beta chain originates from a study of post-analysis software for immune sequencing data. Study information: Both relapsing-remitting and secondary progressive multiple sclerosis featured among the disease courses, as did progressive-relapsing multiple sclerosis.

The V end was cut by 6 bases, the J end by 11 bases, with 16 bases between. CDR3 length: 12 residues. Germline CDR1 reads MDHEN; CDR2 reads SYDVKM. Tagging with unique molecular identifiers was a feature of the TCR beta cDNA libraries. TCRdb fed the PCR reads into MiXCR, producing one record per CDR3 protein. The profile shows about 210,000 distinct CDR3 sequences, roughly 28% of them singletons. A note on this clonotype: Its cognate antigen is unknown.

Overall study findings and caveats: Patients used roughly five TRBV segments, including TRBV5-6, TRBV5-1 and TRBV20-1, more often than controls.

The material sequenced was blood. This clonotype was obtained from a girl aged 2-17 years with multiple sclerosis. V usage is TRBV28 and J usage is TRBJ2-5; D is possibly TRBD1 (6 bases). The CDR3 DNA is TGTGCCAGCAGCTGGACAGACAATGAGCAGTACTTC. Its translation is CASSWTDNEQYF.